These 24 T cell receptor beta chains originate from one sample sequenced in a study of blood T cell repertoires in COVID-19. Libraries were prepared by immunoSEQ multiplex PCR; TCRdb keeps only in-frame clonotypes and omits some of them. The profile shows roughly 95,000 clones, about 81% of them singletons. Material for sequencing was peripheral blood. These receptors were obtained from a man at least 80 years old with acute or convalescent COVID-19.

CDR3 sequence reads: CASSKRGGQETQYF. CDR3 bases: TGTGCCAGCAGCAAAAGGGGGGGTCAAGAGACCCAGTACTTC. The rearrangement uses TRBV27 and TRBJ2-5; possible D gene TRBD2, 7 bases. CDR3 length: 14 residues. Germline V gene lookup returns CDR1 MNHEY and CDR2 SMNVEV (reference sequence). V dropped 6 bases and J dropped 2 bases, with 13 bases sitting between them.

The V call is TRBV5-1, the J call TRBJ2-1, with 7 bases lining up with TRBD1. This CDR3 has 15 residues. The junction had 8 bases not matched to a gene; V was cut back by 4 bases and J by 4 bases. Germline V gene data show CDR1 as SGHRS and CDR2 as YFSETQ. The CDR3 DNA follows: TGCGCCAGCAGCCACGGGACAGACATATACAATGAGCAGTTCTTC. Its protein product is CASSHGTDIYNEQFF.

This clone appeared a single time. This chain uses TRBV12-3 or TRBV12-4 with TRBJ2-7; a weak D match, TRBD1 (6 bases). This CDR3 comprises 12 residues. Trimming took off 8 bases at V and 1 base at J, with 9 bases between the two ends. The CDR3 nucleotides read TGTGCCAGCTGTCAGGGGTCCTACGAGCAGTACTTC. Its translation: CASCQGSYEQYF.

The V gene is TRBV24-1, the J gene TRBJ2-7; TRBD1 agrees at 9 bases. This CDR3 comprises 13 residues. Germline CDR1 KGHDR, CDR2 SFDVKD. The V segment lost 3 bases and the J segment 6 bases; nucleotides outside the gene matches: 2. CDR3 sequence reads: CATSDTTGGEQYF. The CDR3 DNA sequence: TGTGCCACCAGTGATACGACAGGGGGCGAGCAGTACTTC.

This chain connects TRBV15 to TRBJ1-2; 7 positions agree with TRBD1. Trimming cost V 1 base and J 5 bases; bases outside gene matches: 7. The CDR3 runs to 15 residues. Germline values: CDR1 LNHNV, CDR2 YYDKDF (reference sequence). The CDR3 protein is CATSRGTGVGYGYTF. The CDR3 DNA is TGTGCCACCAGCAGAGGGACAGGAGTTGGGTATGGCTACACCTTC.

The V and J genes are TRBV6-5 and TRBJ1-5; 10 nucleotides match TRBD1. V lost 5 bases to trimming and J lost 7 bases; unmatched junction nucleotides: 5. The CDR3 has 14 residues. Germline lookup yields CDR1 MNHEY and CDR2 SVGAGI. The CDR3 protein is CASSPTGGGQPQHF. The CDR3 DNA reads TGTGCCAGCAGTCCGACAGGGGGCGGGCAGCCCCAGCATTTT.

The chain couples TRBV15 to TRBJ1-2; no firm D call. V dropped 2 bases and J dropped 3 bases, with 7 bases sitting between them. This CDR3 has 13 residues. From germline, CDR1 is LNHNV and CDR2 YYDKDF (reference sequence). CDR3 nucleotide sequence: TGTGCCACCAGCAGAAAAACGGACTATGGCTACACCTTC. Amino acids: CATSRKTDYGYTF.

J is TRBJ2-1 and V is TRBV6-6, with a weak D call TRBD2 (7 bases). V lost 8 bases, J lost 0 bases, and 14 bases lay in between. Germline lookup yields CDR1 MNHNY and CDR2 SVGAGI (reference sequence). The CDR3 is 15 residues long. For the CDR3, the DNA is TGTGCCAGCCGGGGGGCGGGGAGCTCCTACAATGAGCAGTTCTTC. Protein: CASRGAGSSYNEQFF.

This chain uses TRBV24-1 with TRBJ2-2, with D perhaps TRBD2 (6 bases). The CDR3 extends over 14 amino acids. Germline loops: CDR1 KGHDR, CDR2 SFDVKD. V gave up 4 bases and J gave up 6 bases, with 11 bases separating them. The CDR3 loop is CATSDRGTSGELFF. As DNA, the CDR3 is TGTGCCACCAGTGACCGCGGGACGTCCGGGGAGCTGTTTTTT.

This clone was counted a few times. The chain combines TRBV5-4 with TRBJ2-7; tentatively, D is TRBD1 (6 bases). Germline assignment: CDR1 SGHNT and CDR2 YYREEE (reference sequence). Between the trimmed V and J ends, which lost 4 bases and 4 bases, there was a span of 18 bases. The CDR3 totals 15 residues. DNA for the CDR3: TGTGCCAGCAGCAAGGGGGTGGGAGCGCTATACGAGCAGTACTTC. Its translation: CASSKGVGALYEQYF.

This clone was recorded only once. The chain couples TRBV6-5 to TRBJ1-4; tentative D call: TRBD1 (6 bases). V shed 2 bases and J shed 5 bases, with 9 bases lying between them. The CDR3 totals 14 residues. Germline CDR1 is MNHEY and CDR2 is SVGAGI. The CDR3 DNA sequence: TGTGCCAGCAGTTACATCCAGGGGAATGAAAAACTGTTTTTT. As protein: CASSYIQGNEKLFF.

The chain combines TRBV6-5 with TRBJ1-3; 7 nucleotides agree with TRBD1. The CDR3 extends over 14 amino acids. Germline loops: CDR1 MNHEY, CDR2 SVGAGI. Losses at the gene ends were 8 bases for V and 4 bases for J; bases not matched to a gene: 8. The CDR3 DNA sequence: TGTGCCAGCGGCCCACGGGGACAGGGAAACACCATATATTTT. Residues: CASGPRGQGNTIYF.

The chain's CDR3 is CASSLGREGQYF. CDR3 coding DNA: TGTGCCAGCAGCTTAGGGCGGGAGGGGCAGTACTTC. The chain links TRBV7-2 to TRBJ2-7; TRBD2 matches 9 bases. V lost 1 base and J lost 9; bases outside the gene matches: 1. Germline CDR1 SGHTA, CDR2 FQGNSA. This CDR3 is built from 12 residues.

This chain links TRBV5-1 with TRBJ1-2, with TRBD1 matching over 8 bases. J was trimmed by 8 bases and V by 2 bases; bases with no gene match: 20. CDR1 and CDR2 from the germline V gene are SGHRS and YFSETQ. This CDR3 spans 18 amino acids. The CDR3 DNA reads TGCGCCAGCAGCTTTCAAGGGCAGGGGGCAGTAAATGTCTTAGGCTACACCTTC. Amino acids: CASSFQGQGAVNVLGYTF.

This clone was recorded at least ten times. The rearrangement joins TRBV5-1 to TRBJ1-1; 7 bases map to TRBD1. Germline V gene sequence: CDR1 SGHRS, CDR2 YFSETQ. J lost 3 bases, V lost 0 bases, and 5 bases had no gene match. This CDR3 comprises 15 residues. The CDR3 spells CASSLEFTGDTEAFF. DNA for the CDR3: TGCGCCAGCAGCTTGGAATTCACAGGGGACACTGAAGCTTTCTTT.

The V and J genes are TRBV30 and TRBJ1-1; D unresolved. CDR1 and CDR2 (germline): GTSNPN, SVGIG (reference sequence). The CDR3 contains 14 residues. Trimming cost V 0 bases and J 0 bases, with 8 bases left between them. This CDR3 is CAWSVTRLNTEAFF. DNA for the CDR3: TGTGCCTGGAGTGTAACCAGGCTGAACACTGAAGCTTTCTTT.

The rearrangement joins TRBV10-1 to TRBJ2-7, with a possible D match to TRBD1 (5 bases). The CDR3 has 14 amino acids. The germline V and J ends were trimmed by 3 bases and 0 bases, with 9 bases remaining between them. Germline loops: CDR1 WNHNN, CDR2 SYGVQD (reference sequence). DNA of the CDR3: TGCGCCAGCAGTGACAGCGACAGCTCCTACGAGCAGTACTTC. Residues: CASSDSDSSYEQYF.

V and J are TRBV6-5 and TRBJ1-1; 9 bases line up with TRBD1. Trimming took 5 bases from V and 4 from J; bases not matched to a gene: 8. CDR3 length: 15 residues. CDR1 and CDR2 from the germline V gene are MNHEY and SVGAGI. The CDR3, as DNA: TGTGCCAGCAGTCCAATACAGGGGGCAGGCACTGAAGCTTTCTTT. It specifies CASSPIQGAGTEAFF.

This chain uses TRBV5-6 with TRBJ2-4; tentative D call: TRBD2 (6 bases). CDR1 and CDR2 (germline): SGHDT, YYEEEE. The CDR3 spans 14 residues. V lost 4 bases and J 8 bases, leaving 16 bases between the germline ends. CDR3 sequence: CASSPTARGDIQYF. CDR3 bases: TGTGCCAGCAGCCCCACGGCTCGCGGGGACATTCAGTACTTC.

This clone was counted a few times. The CDR3 DNA sequence: TGTGCCAGTTCAAGCCCTGGGACTAGCGGCCAAGAGACCCAGTACTTC. Residues: CASSSPGTSGQETQYF. J is TRBJ2-5 and V is TRBV19, with 11 nucleotides matching TRBD2. CDR1 and CDR2 (germline): LNHDA, SQIVND (reference sequence). After removal of 8 bases from V and 1 base from J, the junction contained 9 bases not matched to a gene. This CDR3 comprises 16 residues.

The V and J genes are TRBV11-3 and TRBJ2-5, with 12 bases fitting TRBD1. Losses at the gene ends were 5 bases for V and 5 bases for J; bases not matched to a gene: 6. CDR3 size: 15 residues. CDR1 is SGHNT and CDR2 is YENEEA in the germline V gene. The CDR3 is CASSPGQGAWETQYF. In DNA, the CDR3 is TGTGCCAGCAGCCCGGGACAGGGGGCGTGGGAGACCCAGTACTTC.

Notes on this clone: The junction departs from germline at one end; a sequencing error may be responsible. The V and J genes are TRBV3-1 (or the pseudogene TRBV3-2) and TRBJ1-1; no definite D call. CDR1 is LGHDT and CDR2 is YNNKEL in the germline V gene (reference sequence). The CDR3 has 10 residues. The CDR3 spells CASSQDRTDF. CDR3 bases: TGTGCCAGCAGCCAAGATAGAACAGATTTT.

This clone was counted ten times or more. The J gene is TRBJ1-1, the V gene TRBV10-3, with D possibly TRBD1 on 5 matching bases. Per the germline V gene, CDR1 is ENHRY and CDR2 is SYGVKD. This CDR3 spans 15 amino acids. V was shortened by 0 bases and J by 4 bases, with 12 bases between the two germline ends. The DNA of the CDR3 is TGTGCCATCAGTGAGTCCGGGGGGTTAGTCACTGAAGCTTTCTTT. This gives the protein CAISESGGLVTEAFF.

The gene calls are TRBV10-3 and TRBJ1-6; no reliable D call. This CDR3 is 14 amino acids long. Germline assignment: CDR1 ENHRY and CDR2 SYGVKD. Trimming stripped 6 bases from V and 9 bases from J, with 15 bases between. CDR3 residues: CAISLPNTGSPLHF. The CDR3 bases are TGTGCCATCAGCTTGCCCAATACGGGTTCACCCCTCCACTTT.